A single sample is the source of the 4 T cell receptor beta chains below, sequenced in a study of blood T cell repertoires in COVID-19. Profiling relied on immunoSEQ multiplex PCR, and the TCRdb table lists in-frame clones only, not all of them. The sample includes 230,000 or so clones, 90% of them seen just once. The sequencing input was peripheral blood. Receptors originate from an older woman with COVID-19, enrolled during active disease.

This chain joins TRBV27 and TRBJ1-1; D ambiguous. CDR1 is MNHEY and CDR2 is SMNVEV in the germline V gene (reference sequence). The V end lost 5 bases, the J end lost 1 base, and 11 bases lay between the germline ends. The CDR3 is 14 residues long. This chain's CDR3 is CASSLTKSNTEAFF. In nucleotides, the CDR3 is TGTGCCAGCAGTCTGACAAAATCGAACACTGAAGCTTTCTTT.

The rearrangement joins TRBV6-1 to TRBJ1-5, with 9 bases aligning to TRBD1. The CDR3 runs 18 residues. The V and J ends lost 3 bases and 4 bases, in that order; junction bases with no gene match: 13. Per the germline V gene, CDR1 is MNHNS and CDR2 is SASEGT. CDR3 sequence: CASSDARTGVLGNQPQHF. Here the CDR3 DNA reads TGTGCCAGCAGTGATGCACGGACAGGGGTCCTGGGGAATCAGCCCCAGCATTTT.

This clone was seen only once. The rearrangement links TRBV18 to TRBJ1-6; 8 bases agree with TRBD1. Germline V gene data show CDR1 as KGHSH and CDR2 as LQKENI. The V segment lost 2 bases and the J segment 7 bases; nucleotides outside the gene matches: 4. This CDR3 spans 15 amino acids. The CDR3 sequence is CASSPGQGKNSPLHF. In nucleotides, the CDR3 is TGTGCCAGCTCACCAGGACAGGGTAAAAATTCACCCCTCCACTTT.

The chain combines TRBV18 with TRBJ1-5; 12 nucleotides align to TRBD1. Germline V gene lookup returns CDR1 KGHSH and CDR2 LQKENI. Trimming cost V 3 bases and J 2 bases; bases outside gene matches: 2. CDR3 length equals 16 residues. CDR3: CASSPGTGGGNQPQHF. CDR3 nucleotide sequence: TGTGCCAGCTCACCGGGGACAGGGGGCGGCAATCAGCCCCAGCATTTT. Looking up the rest from reference TRBV18 and TRBJ1-5 gives the full variable domain: NAGVMQNPRHLVRRRGQEARLRCSPMKGHSHVYWYRQLPEEGLKFMVYLQKENIIDESGMPKERFSAEFPKEGPSILRIQQVVRGDSAAYFCASSPGTGGGNQPQHFGDGTRLSIL.